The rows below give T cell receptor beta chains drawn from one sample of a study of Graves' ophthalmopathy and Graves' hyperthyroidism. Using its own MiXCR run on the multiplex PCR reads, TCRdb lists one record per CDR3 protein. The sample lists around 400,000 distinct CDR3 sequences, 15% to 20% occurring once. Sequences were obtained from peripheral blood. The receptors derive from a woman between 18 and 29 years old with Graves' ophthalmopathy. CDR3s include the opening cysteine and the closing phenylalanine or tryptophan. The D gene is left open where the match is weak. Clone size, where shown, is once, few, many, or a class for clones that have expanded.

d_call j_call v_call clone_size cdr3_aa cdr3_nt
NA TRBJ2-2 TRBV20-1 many CSARNHGTGELFF TGCAGTGCTAGAAATCACGGCACCGGGGAGCTGTTTTTT
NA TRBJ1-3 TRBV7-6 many CASSLAFSGNTIYF TGTGCCAGCAGCTTAGCGTTCTCTGGAAACACCATATATTTT
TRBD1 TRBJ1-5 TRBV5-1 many CASSLEGQGNQPQHF TGCGCCAGCAGCTTGGAAGGACAGGGGAATCAGCCCCAGCATTTT
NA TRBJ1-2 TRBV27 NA CASSSGLSSYTF TGTGCCAGCAGTTCGGGTTTGAGCAGCTACACCTTC
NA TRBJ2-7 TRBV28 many CASSLWTGGGEYEQYF TGTGCCAGCAGTTTATGGACTGGGGGGGGCGAGTACGAGCAGTACTTC
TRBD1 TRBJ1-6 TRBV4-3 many CASSQVGTGGSPLHF TGCGCCAGCAGCCAAGTCGGGACAGGGGGTTCACCCCTCCACTTT
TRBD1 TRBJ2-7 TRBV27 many CASSTRTGLREQYF TGTGCCAGCAGTACCAGGACAGGGCTGAGGGAGCAGTACTTC
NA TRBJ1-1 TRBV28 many CASRVELDGAEAFF TGTGCCAGCAGGGTGGAGCTTGACGGGGCTGAAGCTTTCTTT
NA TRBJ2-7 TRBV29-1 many CSVEDPGPRGEQYF TGCAGCGTTGAAGATCCCGGACCCAGAGGGGAGCAGTACTTC
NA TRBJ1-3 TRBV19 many CASTRAGSSGNTIYF TGTGCCAGTACCCGAGCAGGGAGCTCTGGAAACACCATATATTTT
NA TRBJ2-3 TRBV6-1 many CASRTVAMRPDTQYF TGTGCCAGCAGAACCGTGGCTATGAGACCAGATACGCAGTATTTT
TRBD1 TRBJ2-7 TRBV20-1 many CSARDRVKSYEQYF TGCAGTGCTCGGGACAGGGTGAAATCCTACGAGCAGTACTTC
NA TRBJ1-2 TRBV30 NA CAWSGRDGRSVYGYTF TGTGCCTGGAGTGGGCGGGACGGACGGTCGGTCTATGGCTACACCTTC
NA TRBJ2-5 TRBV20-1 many CSARDLAWTKGDHQETQYF TGCAGTGCTAGAGATCTCGCTTGGACAAAGGGGGACCACCAAGAGACCCAGTACTTC
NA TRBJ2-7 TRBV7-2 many CASSPRTASGLSF TGTGCCAGCAGCCCTCGGACCGCCTCCGGGTTGAGCTTC
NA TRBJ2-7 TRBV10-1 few CASSDPPKVAEQYF TGCGCCAGCAGTGATCCCCCGAAGGTGGCCGAGCAGTACTTC
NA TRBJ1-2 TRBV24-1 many CATSDFQGLDGYTF TGTGCCACCAGTGATTTCCAGGGTCTGGATGGCTACACCTTC
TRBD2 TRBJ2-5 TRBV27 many CASSLRRLAPETQYF TGTGCCAGCAGCTTACGAAGACTAGCCCCAGAGACCCAGTACTTC
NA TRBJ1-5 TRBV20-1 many CSARDGWGNQPQHF TGCAGTGCTAGAGATGGGTGGGGGAATCAGCCCCAGCATTTT
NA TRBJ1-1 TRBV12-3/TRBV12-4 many CASSLGDSEAFF TGTGCCAGCAGTTTAGGAGACAGTGAAGCTTTCTTT
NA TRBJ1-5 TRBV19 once CASSSDGLNQPQHF TGTGCCAGTAGTAGCGACGGCCTCAATCAGCCCCAGCATTTT
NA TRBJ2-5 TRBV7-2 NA CASSLYRGEAETQYF TGTGCCAGCAGCTTGTACCGAGGGGAGGCAGAGACCCAGTACTTC
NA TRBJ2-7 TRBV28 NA CASRTEVEGPPYEQYF TGTGCCAGCAGGACCGAGGTGGAGGGGCCCCCCTACGAGCAGTACTTC
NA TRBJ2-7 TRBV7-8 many CASSLEEGEQYF TGTGCCAGCAGCTTAGAGGAGGGGGAGCAGTACTTC
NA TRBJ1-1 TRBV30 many CAWSVKVGTEAFF TGTGCCTGGAGTGTCAAGGTGGGCACTGAAGCTTTCTTT
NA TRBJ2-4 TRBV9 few CASSTIQGVIDIQYF TGTGCCAGCAGCACCATACAGGGCGTCATCGACATTCAGTACTTC
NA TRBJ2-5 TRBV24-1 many CATSDLRELGEQETQYF TGTGCCACCAGTGATTTGCGGGAATTAGGGGAACAAGAGACCCAGTACTTC
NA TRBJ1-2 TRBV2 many CASRPTIGINYGYTF TGTGCCAGCAGGCCGACGATCGGGATTAACTATGGCTACACCTTC
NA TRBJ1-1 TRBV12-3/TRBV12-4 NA CASSLVRASAFF TGTGCCAGCAGTTTAGTAAGGGCTTCGGCTTTCTTT
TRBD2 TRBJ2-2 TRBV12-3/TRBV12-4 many CASRQKSGTSPTGELFF TGTGCCAGCAGGCAAAAATCCGGGACTAGCCCCACCGGGGAGCTGTTTTTT
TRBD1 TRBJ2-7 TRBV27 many CASSLFWDRSSYEQYF TGTGCCAGCAGTTTATTCTGGGACAGAAGCTCCTACGAGCAGTACTTC
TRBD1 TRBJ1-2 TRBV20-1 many CSARFRGPVYGCTF TGCAGTGCTCGATTCAGGGGGCCGGTCTATGGCTGCACCTTC
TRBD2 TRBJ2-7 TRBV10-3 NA CAISPGTSGRALEQYF TGTGCCATCAGTCCCGGGACTAGCGGGAGGGCCCTAGAGCAGTACTTC
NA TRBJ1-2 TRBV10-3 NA CAIAEAGGRNGYTF TGTGCCATCGCAGAGGCGGGAGGTAGGAATGGCTACACCTTC
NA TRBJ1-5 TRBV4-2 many CASSQDLGALSDQPQHF TGTGCCAGCAGCCAAGATTTGGGGGCACTAAGTGATCAGCCCCAGCATTTT
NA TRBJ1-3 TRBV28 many CASSYLRVRDFSGNTIYF TGTGCCAGCAGTTATCTCAGGGTCCGCGATTTCTCTGGAAACACCATATATTTT
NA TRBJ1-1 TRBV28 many CASSIYRVIGEAFF TGTGCCAGCAGTATATACAGGGTAATAGGTGAAGCTTTCTTT
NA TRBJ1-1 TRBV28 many CASSPAGRAMNTEAFF TGTGCCAGCAGTCCGGCCGGCAGAGCCATGAACACTGAAGCTTTCTTT
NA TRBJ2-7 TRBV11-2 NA CASSLDYGIIYEQYF TGTGCCAGCAGCTTAGATTACGGGATAATCTACGAGCAGTACTTC
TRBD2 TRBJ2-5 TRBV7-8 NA CASSSRTSGSGETQYF TGTGCCAGCAGCTCCAGGACTAGCGGGAGTGGGGAGACCCAGTACTTC
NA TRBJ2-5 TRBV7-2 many CASQIGETQYF TGTGCCAGCCAAATAGGGGAGACCCAGTACTTC
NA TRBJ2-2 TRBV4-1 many CASSRAGDSTGELFF TGCGCCAGCAGCCGAGCCGGGGATTCCACCGGGGAGCTGTTTTTT
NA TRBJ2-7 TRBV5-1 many CASSLDSRTIYEQYF TGCGCCAGCAGCTTGGATTCGAGGACAATCTACGAGCAGTACTTC
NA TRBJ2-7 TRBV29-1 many CSVLGPSHSGEQYF TGCAGCGTCCTAGGACCGTCACACTCGGGGGAGCAGTACTTC